The 25 T cell receptor beta chains reported below all come from one sample, sequenced in a study of neurological immune-mediated disorders. Each CDR3 protein gets one entry after TCRdb re-called the 5' RACE reads with MiXCR. The data contain approximately 80,000 distinct CDR3 sequences, around 6% of them seen just once; the ten biggest clones take up 7.9%. Noted time point: longitudinal time-point 2. Material: PBMCs. The receptors derive from a woman aged 60-75 years with multiple sclerosis.

This clonotype showed up many times. The genes are TRBV12-3 or TRBV12-4 and TRBJ2-7, with D possibly matching TRBD1 (6 bases). V lost 5 bases and J lost 4, with 9 bases in between. The CDR3 is made up of 12 amino acids. The CDR3 loop is CASSKQGYEQYF. The CDR3 DNA is TGTGCCAGCAGTAAACAGGGTTACGAGCAGTACTTC.

This clonotype was detected ten times or more. V and J are TRBV6-5 and TRBJ1-5; D ambiguous. Trimming took off 6 bases at V and 4 bases at J, with 10 bases between the two ends. CDR3 length: 13 residues. Germline V CDR1 and CDR2: MNHEY, SVGAGI. As DNA, the CDR3 is TGTGCCAGCAGGGGTGAAGGGAATCAGCCCCAGCATTTT. Translated, it gives CASRGEGNQPQHF.

This clonotype showed up many times. The chain employs TRBV11-2 and TRBJ2-2; D unresolved. The CDR3 runs 12 residues. Between the trimmed V and J ends, which lost 1 base and 8 bases, there was a span of 5 bases. Germline V lookup: CDR1 SGHAT, CDR2 FQNNGV. CDR3 loop: CASSLVRGELFF. Written as DNA, the CDR3 is TGTGCCAGCAGCTTAGTTCGGGGGGAGCTGTTTTTT.

In its sample, this clonotype was seen a few times. A read error may explain this, as a much larger clone is one base away. The rearrangement links TRBV12-3 or TRBV12-4 to TRBJ2-2; D unresolved. This CDR3 comprises 13 residues. CDR3 residues: CASSDLNTVELFF. The CDR3 coding sequence is TGTGCCAGCAGTGACTTGAACACCGTGGAGCTGTTTTTT.

This clonotype showed up many times. The J gene is TRBJ1-5, the V gene TRBV7-8, with D hard to call. From germline, CDR1 is SGHVS and CDR2 FQNEAQ. This CDR3 has 12 amino acids. Trimming took 5 bases from V and 11 from J, leaving 13 bases between them. CDR3 loop: CASSPRIGTQHF. In DNA, the CDR3 is TGTGCCAGCAGCCCACGTATTGGAACCCAGCATTTT.

This clonotype was counted at least ten times. This chain uses TRBV27 with TRBJ2-1; D remains unclear. Per germline, CDR1 MNHEY and CDR2 SMNVEV (reference sequence). CDR3 size: 11 residues. Trimming took off 5 bases at V and 5 bases at J, with 4 bases between the two ends. Here the CDR3 reads CASSQHNEQFF. CDR3 DNA sequence: TGTGCCAGCAGTCAGCACAATGAGCAGTTCTTC.

In this sample, this clonotype turned up many times. The rearrangement uses TRBV7-9 and TRBJ2-1; D gene ambiguous. V lost 1 base and J 0 bases, leaving 10 bases between the germline ends. Germline V gene lookup returns CDR1 SEHNR and CDR2 FQNEAQ (reference sequence). The CDR3 covers 16 residues. CDR3 sequence (DNA): TGTGCCAGCAGCTTAGTGGGCGGTAGCTCCTACAATGAGCAGTTCTTC. Protein sequence: CASSLVGGSSYNEQFF.

This clonotype was counted many times. This sequence joins TRBV6-8 and TRBJ1-6, with no clear D. Germline assignment: CDR1 MNHGY and CDR2 SAAAGT. The CDR3 sequence is 15 residues long. Deletions cut 7 bases from V and 4 bases from J, with 14 bases between. Here the CDR3 DNA reads TGTGCCAGCAAGGCTGGGATGGGGTATAATTCACCCCTCCACTTT. This codes for CASKAGMGYNSPLHF.

This clonotype showed up many times. V is TRBV20-1 and J is TRBJ2-3; TRBD2 agrees at 11 bases. Germline values: CDR1 DFQATT, CDR2 SNEGSKA (reference sequence). The CDR3 runs to 14 residues. V shed 6 bases, J shed 4 bases, and the junction held 6 bases outside the gene matches. The CDR3 DNA is TGCAGTGCCAGACTAGCGGGGAGACCAGATACGCAGTATTTT. Translated: CSARLAGRPDTQYF.

This clonotype was found many times. The rearrangement links TRBV7-9 to TRBJ2-7; D possibly corresponds to TRBD1 (7 bases). V dropped 3 bases and J dropped 0 bases, with 15 bases sitting between them. This CDR3 spans 16 amino acids. Germline values: CDR1 SEHNR, CDR2 FQNEAQ (reference sequence). CDR3 amino acids: CASSFTAGQSSYEQYF. CDR3 nucleotides: TGTGCCAGCAGCTTTACCGCGGGACAGAGCTCCTACGAGCAGTACTTC.

This clonotype was observed at least ten times. The chain is built from TRBV7-9 and TRBJ2-3; 8 nucleotides align to TRBD1. The length of the CDR3 is 15 residues. Germline CDR1 reads SEHNR; CDR2 reads FQNEAQ (reference sequence). The V segment lost 5 bases and the J segment 10 bases; nucleotides outside the gene matches: 14. CDR3 DNA sequence: TGTGCCAGCAGCCCCGGGACAGGTGGCCGGATTGCGCAGTATTTT. It yields the protein CASSPGTGGRIAQYF.

In its sample, this clonotype was seen many times. The V call is TRBV12-3 or TRBV12-4, the J call TRBJ2-3; D gene unclear. This CDR3 spans 12 amino acids. V was shortened by 5 bases and J by 3 bases, with 6 bases between the two germline ends. The CDR3 sequence is CASSPTTDTQYF. The CDR3 nucleotides are TGTGCCAGCAGTCCTACAACAGATACGCAGTATTTT.

This clonotype is judged medium-sized. The chain links TRBV5-1 to TRBJ1-1; 7 nucleotides line up with TRBD1. The germline V gene encodes CDR1 SGHRS and CDR2 YFSETQ. Losses at the gene ends were 4 bases for V and 1 base for J; bases not matched to a gene: 7. The CDR3 length is 15 residues. This CDR3 is CASSLTGSGNTEAFF. The CDR3 region has the DNA TGCGCCAGCAGCCTGACAGGGTCGGGGAACACTGAAGCTTTCTTT.

This clonotype was counted at least ten times. The J gene is TRBJ2-5, the V gene TRBV9; D might be TRBD1 (6 bases). CDR3 length: 14 residues. CDR1 is SGDLS, CDR2 YYNGEE, per germline. V was shortened by 3 bases and J by 3 bases, with 12 bases between the two germline ends. In nucleotides, the CDR3 is TGTGCCAGCAGCGCGGGACAATACAAAGAGACCCAGTACTTC. This translates into CASSAGQYKETQYF.

This clonotype was detected many times. The chain carries TRBV7-9 and TRBJ1-1, with 8 nucleotides matching TRBD1. Germline-derived CDR1 and CDR2 are SEHNR and FQNEAQ (reference sequence). V trimming: 4 bases; J trimming: 5 bases; junction bases outside the gene matches: 9. The CDR3 extends over 15 amino acids. The CDR3 here is CASSSVQGAGTEAFF. The CDR3, as DNA: TGTGCCAGCAGCTCCGTTCAGGGGGCTGGAACTGAAGCTTTCTTT.

Many counts were recorded for this clonotype. The chain uses TRBV7-9 and TRBJ2-5, with TRBD1 matching over 7 bases. This CDR3 contains 15 residues. Germline CDR1 is SEHNR and CDR2 is FQNEAQ (reference sequence). V dropped 5 bases and J dropped 1; count of bases not matched to a gene: 7. In DNA, the CDR3 is TGTGCCAGCAGCGGCCGGGACAGCCCCCAAGAGACCCAGTACTTC. Protein sequence: CASSGRDSPQETQYF.

J is TRBJ2-5 and V is TRBV10-2; 7 nucleotides agree with TRBD1. This CDR3 contains 13 residues. Trimming cost V 10 bases and J 7 bases; bases outside gene matches: 12. Germline V gene lookup returns CDR1 WSHSY and CDR2 SAAADI. The CDR3 here is CATGTARLGTQYF. The CDR3 DNA is TGCGCCACCGGGACAGCGCGCCTCGGGACCCAGTACTTC.

This clonotype was counted at least ten times. The chain links TRBV5-1 to TRBJ2-1; 9 nucleotides line up with TRBD2. V lost 5 bases, J lost 4 bases, and 7 bases stayed unmatched. The CDR3 runs to 15 residues. Germline loops: CDR1 SGHRS, CDR2 YFSETQ. The CDR3: CASRSTSGSYNEQFF. The CDR3 nucleotides read TGCGCCAGCAGATCGACTAGCGGATCTTACAATGAGCAGTTCTTC.

There are many counts of this clonotype. This chain uses TRBV12-3 or TRBV12-4 with TRBJ2-7; no definite D call. The CDR3 loop spans 12 amino acids. Trimming shortened V by 5 bases and J by 5 bases, and 10 bases separated the two germline ends. The CDR3 loop is CASSRTWNEQYF. CDR3 coding DNA: TGTGCCAGCAGTCGGACCTGGAACGAGCAGTACTTC.

The chain employs TRBV18 and TRBJ2-1, with 10 bases matching TRBD2. The CDR3 totals 14 residues. Trimming took 5 bases from V and 7 from J; bases not matched to a gene: 5. Germline values: CDR1 KGHSH, CDR2 LQKENI. The CDR3 region has the DNA TGTGCCAGCTCAGGGGGACTAGCGCCGAATGAGCAGTTCTTC. It specifies CASSGGLAPNEQFF.

This clonotype was seen repeatedly, ten times or more. The chain employs TRBV27 and TRBJ1-1, with a tentative D call TRBD1 (5 bases). Germline V gives CDR1 MNHEY, CDR2 SMNVEV (reference sequence). This CDR3 has 13 residues. V lost 2 bases and J 2 bases, leaving 6 bases between the germline ends. The CDR3 nucleotides are TGTGCCAGCAGTTTACAGGGCAACACTGAAGCTTTCTTT. This translates into CASSLQGNTEAFF.

In regard to this clonotype: A much larger clonotype is one base distant, so this may be a read error. The chain employs TRBV6-6 and TRBJ2-7; D is undetermined. V was shortened by 6 bases and J by 4 bases, with 16 bases between the two germline ends. The germline V gene encodes CDR1 MNHNY and CDR2 SVGAGI (reference sequence). The CDR3 loop spans 14 amino acids. DNA of the CDR3: TGTGCCAGCAGCCCGGCCAGTGCCCCTTACGAGCAGTACTTC. Protein product: CASSPASAPYEQYF.

This clonotype was counted a few times. The V gene is TRBV27, the J gene TRBJ1-1; D remains unclear. Germline assignment: CDR1 MNHEY and CDR2 SMNVEV (reference sequence). Trimming took off 10 bases at V and 1 base at J, with 16 bases between the two ends. The CDR3 spans 14 residues. CDR3 loop: CATSPMIRNTEAFF. Here the CDR3 DNA reads TGTGCCACCAGCCCCATGATACGGAACACTGAAGCTTTCTTT.

There are many counts of this clonotype. The genes are TRBV7-2 and TRBJ2-2; D gene unclear. This CDR3 spans 14 amino acids. CDR1 and CDR2 (germline): SGHTA, FQGNSA. V lost 5 bases and J 1 base, leaving 8 bases between the germline ends. CDR3 sequence: CASSRIKNTGELFF. Here the CDR3 DNA reads TGTGCCAGCAGCCGCATTAAGAACACCGGGGAGCTGTTTTTT. Filled out from reference TRBV7-2 and TRBJ2-2, the complete variable domain reads GAGVSQSPSNKVTEKGKDVELRCDPISGHTALYWYRQSLGQGLEFLIYFQGNSAPDKSGLPSDRFSAERTGGSVSTLTIQRTQQEDSAVYLCASSRIKNTGELFFGEGSRLTVL.

In its sample, this clonotype was seen many times. The gene calls are TRBV12-3 or TRBV12-4 and TRBJ2-2, with TRBD1 identical over 7 bases. Trimming took 5 bases from V and 0 from J; bases not matched to a gene: 6. The CDR3 length is 16 residues. The CDR3 nucleotides are TGTGCCAGCAGTGGCACCGGGACAGCGAACACCGGGGAGCTGTTTTTT. Translated: CASSGTGTANTGELFF.